This passage covers 22 T cell receptor beta chains from one sample sequenced in a study of shared clonotypes between healthy human individuals. Using immunoSEQ multiplex PCR, the repertoire was profiled, and TCRdb retains in-frame clones only, with some absent. This table holds about 660,000 clones, 74% found once. The sequencing sample was made of memory CD4+ T cells sorted from blood. Subset specified: CD45RA-negative fraction. The source of these receptors is a woman younger than 45 in good health.

The chain has TRBV7-3 and TRBJ2-2, with 8 bases matching TRBD2. CDR1 SGHTA and CDR2 FQGTGA come from the germline V gene. The CDR3 is made up of 14 amino acids. The J segment lost 6 bases and the V segment lost 3 bases, leaving 3 bases of the junction unmatched. The CDR3 region is CASSFREGAGELFF. CDR3 in DNA: TGTGCCAGCAGCTTCCGGGAGGGCGCCGGGGAGCTGTTTTTT.

The chain joins TRBV7-9 to TRBJ2-2; possibly TRBD2 for D (5 bases). CDR1 SEHNR and CDR2 FQNEAQ come from the germline V gene (reference sequence). This CDR3 contains 15 residues. The ends were cut back, 0 bases at V and 5 bases at J, with 10 bases in the middle. CDR3 sequence reads: CASSLARASTGELFF. The CDR3 nucleotides are TGTGCCAGCAGCTTAGCGAGGGCGTCGACCGGGGAGCTGTTTTTT.

The chain is built from TRBV7-3 and TRBJ1-4; 9 nucleotides agree with TRBD1. This CDR3 spans 16 amino acids. CDR1 and CDR2 from the germline V gene are SGHTA and FQGTGA. V lost 4 bases to trimming and J lost 4 bases; unmatched junction nucleotides: 7. Written as DNA, the CDR3 is TGTGCCAGCAGCTCAGTTTGGGACAGGGATAATGAAAAACTGTTTTTT. Its translation is CASSSVWDRDNEKLFF. Looking up the rest from reference TRBV7-3 and TRBJ1-4 gives the full variable domain: GAGVSQTPSNKVTEKGKYVELRCDPISGHTALYWYRQSLGQGPEFLIYFQGTGAADDSGLPNDRFFAVRPEGSVSTLKIQRTERGDSAVYLCASSSVWDRDNEKLFFGSGTQLSVL.

This clone came up a few times. CDR3 residues: CASRRAGVRTDTQYF. The CDR3 DNA sequence: TGTGCCAGCAGGAGAGCGGGAGTGAGGACAGATACGCAGTATTTT. The genes are TRBV2 and TRBJ2-3; TRBD2 matches at 8 bases. Germline V CDR1 and CDR2: SNHLY, FYNNEI. The CDR3 runs 15 residues. The V segment lost 6 bases and the J segment 3 bases; nucleotides outside the gene matches: 8.

The V gene is TRBV27, the J gene TRBJ2-3, with D uncertain. CDR3 size: 12 residues. Germline CDR1 is MNHEY and CDR2 is SMNVEV (reference sequence). Trimming removed 5 bases at V and 6 bases at J, with 9 bases between. The CDR3 nucleotides read TGTGCCAGCAGTCTCCCCGGCGATACGCAGTATTTT. Amino acids: CASSLPGDTQYF.

The table lists this clone with a few counts. The chain links TRBV7-6 to TRBJ2-7; D is possibly TRBD1 or TRBD2 (5 bases each). Trimming took 1 base from V and 2 from J, leaving 9 bases between them. The CDR3 loop spans 14 amino acids. Germline CDR1 and CDR2: SGHVS and FNYEAQ. CDR3 sequence reads: CASSLDGTPYEQYF. The CDR3 bases are TGTGCCAGCAGCTTAGACGGGACGCCCTACGAGCAGTACTTC.

The rearrangement uses TRBV7-2 and TRBJ1-1; D is perhaps TRBD1 (6 bases). The CDR3 sequence is 17 residues long. The V gene lost 5 bases and the J gene lost 1 base, with 20 bases spanning the gap. Germline loops: CDR1 SGHTA, CDR2 FQGNSA. The CDR3 here is CASSPPQPTGGNTEAFF. CDR3 sequence (DNA): TGTGCCAGCAGCCCTCCCCAACCGACAGGCGGGAACACTGAAGCTTTCTTT. Combining the CDR3 with reference TRBV7-2 and TRBJ1-1 gives the whole variable domain GAGVSQSPSNKVTEKGKDVELRCDPISGHTALYWYRQSLGQGLEFLIYFQGNSAPDKSGLPSDRFSAERTGGSVSTLTIQRTQQEDSAVYLCASSPPQPTGGNTEAFFGQGTRLTVV.

This clone was counted only a few times. The rearrangement links TRBV5-1 to TRBJ2-1; 14 bases are a match to TRBD2. The junction had 8 bases not matched to a gene; V was cut back by 4 bases and J by 8 bases. The CDR3 is 16 residues long. Germline V CDR1 and CDR2: SGHRS, YFSETQ. As DNA, the CDR3 is TGCGCCAGCAGCCCGGGACTAGCGGGGGTTTTGTATGAGCAGTTCTTC. Its protein is CASSPGLAGVLYEQFF.

This chain connects TRBV27 to TRBJ1-1; no firm D call. The CDR3 is 13 residues long. CDR1 is MNHEY and CDR2 is SMNVEV in the germline V gene (reference sequence). V lost 4 bases and J lost 3, with 9 bases in between. CDR3 amino acids: CASSSNSYTEAFF. CDR3 nucleotides: TGTGCCAGCAGTTCAAACAGCTACACTGAAGCTTTCTTT.

The CDR3 here is CASSLGTGAGYTF. In DNA form, the CDR3 reads TGTGCCAGCAGCTTGGGGACAGGTGCCGGCTACACCTTC. The chain has TRBV11-1 and TRBJ1-2; 8 bases fit TRBD1. V shed 3 bases and J 8 bases; nucleotides not matched to a gene: 5. Germline V gene data show CDR1 as SGHAT and CDR2 as FQDESV (reference sequence). CDR3 length: 13 residues.

The V gene is TRBV19, the J gene TRBJ2-3; D is unresolved. Trimming took 3 bases from V and 4 from J, leaving 14 bases between them. Germline loops: CDR1 LNHDA, CDR2 SQIVND (reference sequence). The CDR3 is 15 amino acids. Here the CDR3 reads CASSMALAGSDTQYF. The CDR3 DNA reads TGTGCCAGTAGTATGGCCCTCGCTGGGTCAGATACGCAGTATTTT.

J is TRBJ2-6 and V is TRBV14; the match to TRBD1 covers 8 bases. V was pared by 4 bases and J by 2 bases, with 7 bases of the junction left unmatched. Germline CDR1 SGHDN, CDR2 FVKESK. This CDR3 spans 17 amino acids. The CDR3 sequence: CASSRQGQVPGANVLTF. CDR3 DNA: TGTGCCAGCAGCCGACAGGGGCAGGTACCTGGGGCCAACGTCCTGACTTTC. The full variable domain, its missing parts supplied by reference TRBV14 and TRBJ2-6, is EAGVTQFPSHSVIEKGQTVTLRCDPISGHDNLYWYRRVMGKEIKFLLHFVKESKQDESGMPNNRFLAERTGGTYSTLKVQPAELEDSGVYFCASSRQGQVPGANVLTFGAGSRLTVL.

CDR3 in amino acids: CARSLGRREDSSTDTQYF. CDR3 in DNA: TGTGCCAGAAGCTTAGGGCGGCGCGAGGACTCTAGCACAGATACGCAGTATTTT. The chain combines TRBV5-3 with TRBJ2-3; maybe TRBD2 (5 bases). TRBV5-3 is an ORF, and what it does is uncertain. The CDR3 has 18 residues. Trimming took 2 bases from V and 0 from J, leaving 19 bases between them.

This clone has more than one count but fewer than ten. The rearrangement uses TRBV7-6 and TRBJ2-2; no firm D call. CDR1 and CDR2 from the germline V gene are SGHVS and FNYEAQ. This CDR3 has 15 amino acids. Between the trimmed V and J ends, which lost 5 bases and 3 bases, there was a span of 13 bases. The CDR3 reads CASSDAEFDTGELFF. In DNA, the CDR3 is TGTGCCAGCAGCGACGCGGAGTTCGACACCGGGGAGCTGTTTTTT.

The rearrangement uses TRBV29-1 and TRBJ2-3; 7 nucleotides match TRBD1. The CDR3 covers 13 residues. J lost 0 bases, V lost 7 bases, and 4 bases had no gene match. The germline CDR1 and CDR2 sequences are SQVTM and ANQGSEA. CDR3 protein: CSGDSSSTDTQYF. DNA for the CDR3: TGCAGCGGGGACAGTTCTAGCACAGATACGCAGTATTTT.

This sequence joins TRBV6-1 and TRBJ1-3; TRBD1 matches at 7 bases. The CDR3 loop spans 18 amino acids. The J segment lost 8 bases and the V segment lost 2 bases, leaving 18 bases of the junction unmatched. CDR1 MNHNS and CDR2 SASEGT come from the germline V gene. The CDR3 DNA is TGTGCCAGCAGTGAAATGTCCGGGACAGATAGACCCCGACACACCATATATTTT. It is translated as CASSEMSGTDRPRHTIYF.

This clone was detected only once. The rearrangement joins TRBV10-3 to TRBJ1-3; TRBD1 is a possible D gene (5 bases). The V and J ends lost 6 bases and 3 bases respectively, with 9 bases between them. The CDR3 is made up of 13 amino acids. Germline V lookup: CDR1 ENHRY, CDR2 SYGVKD. The CDR3 loop reads CAIRADSGNTIYF. The CDR3 region has the DNA TGTGCCATCAGAGCAGACAGTGGAAACACCATATATTTT.

This clone was observed a handful of times. The chain uses TRBV5-4 and TRBJ2-7; 8 nucleotides line up with TRBD2. The J segment lost 7 bases and the V segment lost 3 bases, leaving 12 bases of the junction unmatched. Germline V lookup: CDR1 SGHNT, CDR2 YYREEE (reference sequence). The CDR3 contains 15 residues. The CDR3 is CASSSGTRPILEQYF. For the CDR3, the DNA is TGTGCCAGCAGCTCCGGGACTAGGCCTATTTTAGAGCAGTACTTC.

There are a few counts of this clone. The chain recombines TRBV4-2 with TRBJ2-1; TRBD2 aligns across 7 bases. The CDR3 totals 16 residues. After removal of 0 bases from V and 2 bases from J, the junction contained 4 bases not matched to a gene. Germline-derived CDR1 and CDR2 are LGHNA and YNFKEQ. CDR3 region: CASSQEGGSPYNEQFF. As DNA, the CDR3 is TGTGCCAGCAGCCAAGAGGGGGGGAGCCCCTACAATGAGCAGTTCTTC.

J is TRBJ2-1 and V is TRBV5-1; 7 bases line up with TRBD2. The germline V gene encodes CDR1 SGHRS and CDR2 YFSETQ. The CDR3 extends over 16 amino acids. With 0 bases clipped from V and 0 bases from J, the junction kept 3 bases outside the gene matches. CDR3 in amino acids: CASSLAPSGSYNEQFF. The CDR3 bases are TGCGCCAGCAGCTTGGCCCCTAGCGGCTCCTACAATGAGCAGTTCTTC.

Only a few counts were recorded for this clone. V gene TRBV6-6 combines with J gene TRBJ2-4; tentatively, D is TRBD2 (5 bases). The CDR3 extends over 15 amino acids. Germline V lookup: CDR1 MNHNY, CDR2 SVGAGI (reference sequence). The V and J ends lost 7 bases and 0 bases respectively, with 13 bases between them. CDR3 residues: CASTEGGLAKNIQYF. DNA of the CDR3: TGTGCCAGCACCGAGGGCGGCCTAGCCAAAAACATTCAGTACTTC.

For this clone: Given a much more abundant clone one base away, this may be a read error. The chain employs TRBV7-2 and TRBJ2-6; TRBD2 might be the D (6 bases). The germline V gene has CDR1 SGHTA and CDR2 FQGNSA. V lost 4 bases and J 0 bases, leaving 7 bases between the germline ends. The CDR3 is 15 residues long. The chain's CDR3 is CASSSGGSGANVLTF. The CDR3 DNA is TGTGCCAGCAGCTCCGGGGGCTCTGGGGCCAACGTCCTGACTTTC. The complete variable domain, with remaining parts taken from reference TRBV7-2 and TRBJ2-6, reads GAGVSQSPSNKVTEKGKDVELRCDPISGHTALYWYRQSLGQGLEFLIYFQGNSAPDKSGLPSDRFSAERTGGSVSTLTIQRTQQEDSAVYLCASSSGGSGANVLTFGAGSRLTVL.